This passage covers 26 T cell receptor beta chains from one sample sequenced in a study of cytomegalovirus exposure and HLA in healthy donors. PCR used 60 Vbeta primers and 13 Jbeta primers. TCRdb's copy holds only in-frame clones and misses some; the assay was immunoSEQ multiplex PCR. Its listing shows roughly 71,000 clones. Sequencing was performed on PBMCs. The receptor source for this set is a woman between 40 and 50 years old in good health and CMV-seropositive.

The V and J genes are TRBV11-2 and TRBJ2-2; possibly TRBD1 for D (5 bases). This CDR3 is built from 15 residues. Germline CDR1 reads SGHAT; CDR2 reads FQNNGV. V shed 1 base and J shed 0 bases, with 6 bases lying between them. In DNA form, the CDR3 reads TGTGCCAGCAGCTTAGGGGGCGCGAACACCGGGGAGCTGTTTTTT. This gives the protein CASSLGGANTGELFF.

The CDR3 reads CASSQLWDSGYTF. The CDR3 DNA sequence: TGTGCCAGCAGCCAACTATGGGACAGCGGCTACACCTTC. V usage is TRBV14 and J usage is TRBJ1-2; the match to TRBD1 covers 7 bases. With V trimmed by 2 bases and J by 8 bases, 5 bases remained unmatched. Germline V gene data show CDR1 as SGHDN and CDR2 as FVKESK. This CDR3 is built from 13 residues.

The V and J genes are TRBV5-6 and TRBJ2-7; D might be TRBD1 (7 bases). CDR1 SGHDT and CDR2 YYEEEE come from the germline V gene. The CDR3 has 15 amino acids. V was pared by 4 bases and J by 2 bases, with 16 bases between. The CDR3 spells CASSAGTASAYEQYF. The CDR3 nucleotides are TGTGCCAGCAGCGCGGGGACAGCCTCTGCCTACGAGCAGTACTTC.

The rearrangement joins TRBV11-2 to TRBJ1-5; D ambiguous. The CDR3 contains 15 residues. CDR1 is SGHAT and CDR2 is FQNNGV in the germline V gene. The V and J ends lost 5 bases and 7 bases respectively, with 18 bases between them. The CDR3: CASSLTSRGGQPQHF. The CDR3 coding sequence is TGTGCCAGCAGCCTTACCTCGCGGGGAGGGCAGCCCCAGCATTTT.

The J gene is TRBJ2-1, the V gene TRBV2; D is ambiguous. CDR1 is SNHLY, CDR2 FYNNEI, per germline. The CDR3 runs 17 residues. Trimming took off 0 bases at V and 0 bases at J, with 12 bases between the two ends. CDR3 DNA sequence: TGTGCCAGCAGTGAAGCTCGGAGCATTAGCTCCTACAATGAGCAGTTCTTC. Translated, it gives CASSEARSISSYNEQFF.

V usage is TRBV13 and J usage is TRBJ2-7; a weak D match, TRBD2 (5 bases). In germline, CDR1 is PRHDT, CDR2 FYEKMQ (reference sequence). Trimming shortened V by 5 bases and J by 7 bases, and 18 bases separated the two germline ends. This CDR3 comprises 14 residues. The CDR3 nucleotides read TGTGCCAGCAGCCGGGGAGACCTACTGGAAGAGCAGTACTTC. Translated: CASSRGDLLEEQYF.

V is TRBV5-1 and J is TRBJ2-7, with 10 bases lining up with TRBD2. The CDR3 consists of 16 residues. Germline trimming cut 7 bases from V and 2 bases from J; bases unmatched to any gene: 12. CDR1 SGHRS and CDR2 YFSETQ come from the germline V gene. The CDR3 nucleotides are TGCGCCAGCTCGCAGGCGGTCACTAGCGGGGCCTACGAGCAGTACTTC. Encoded protein: CASSQAVTSGAYEQYF.

This chain connects TRBV19 to TRBJ1-2; 7 bases agree with TRBD1. This CDR3 region has 14 residues. Per germline, CDR1 LNHDA and CDR2 SQIVND (reference sequence). Trimming took 0 bases from V and 5 from J; bases not matched to a gene: 3. This CDR3 reads CASSIEGTAYGYTF. As DNA, the CDR3 is TGTGCCAGTAGTATAGAGGGGACAGCATATGGCTACACCTTC.

J is TRBJ1-6 and V is TRBV10-3; 7 nucleotides agree with TRBD1. V shed 6 bases, J shed 9 bases, and the junction held 8 bases outside the gene matches. Looked up from germline, CDR1 is ENHRY and CDR2 is SYGVKD. The length of the CDR3 is 14 residues. The DNA of the CDR3 is TGTGCCATCAGACCCGGGACAGAGAGTTCACCCCTCCACTTT. Translated: CAIRPGTESSPLHF.

The CDR3: CASGTYNSPLHF. The CDR3 DNA follows: TGTGCCAGCGGGACATATAATTCACCCCTCCACTTT. This chain joins TRBV6-1 and TRBJ1-6; maybe TRBD1 (6 bases). Trimming removed 8 bases from V and 4 bases from J, with 6 bases in between. The CDR3 is 12 amino acids. From germline, CDR1 is MNHNS and CDR2 SASEGT.

The chain combines TRBV5-1 with TRBJ1-5, with 7 positions matching TRBD1. This CDR3 spans 16 amino acids. Germline CDR1 and CDR2: SGHRS and YFSETQ. With V trimmed by 2 bases and J by 4 bases, 9 bases remained unmatched. This CDR3 reads CASSFKGQRDNQPQHF. CDR3 coding DNA: TGCGCCAGCAGCTTCAAGGGACAGAGGGATAATCAGCCCCAGCATTTT.

V gene TRBV12-2 combines with J gene TRBJ2-5; the table's D call TRBD1 went unverified against the DNA. TRBV12-2 is tagged as a pseudogene. This CDR3 region has 11 residues. The CDR3 is CASRTRETQYF. The CDR3 region has the DNA TGTGCAAGTCGAACCAGGGAGACCCAGTACTTC.

V and J are TRBV5-1 and TRBJ2-5; D perhaps matches TRBD2 (6 bases). The CDR3 contains 14 residues. Trimming removed 0 bases from V and 2 bases from J, with 8 bases in between. Germline-derived CDR1 and CDR2 are SGHRS and YFSETQ. CDR3 sequence: CASSLVGGQETQYF. For the CDR3, the DNA is TGCGCCAGCAGCTTGGTGGGGGGACAAGAGACCCAGTACTTC.

The chain is built from TRBV7-2 and TRBJ1-2; unclear D gene. Germline CDR1 SGHTA, CDR2 FQGNSA. CDR3 length: 12 residues. The ends were cut back, 5 bases at V and 4 bases at J, with 8 bases in the middle. The CDR3 DNA is TGTGCCAGCAGCCTAAGCCCCTATGGCTACACCTTC. This translates into CASSLSPYGYTF.

This chain joins TRBV7-9 and TRBJ2-1, with D possibly being TRBD1 (6 bases). The length of the CDR3 is 17 residues. The germline CDR1 and CDR2 sequences are SEHNR and FQNEAQ (reference sequence). Between the trimmed V and J ends, which lost 5 bases and 2 bases, there was a span of 19 bases. The CDR3 loop is CASSVNRVKRPYNEQFF. The CDR3 coding sequence is TGTGCCAGCAGCGTAAACAGGGTGAAACGTCCCTACAATGAGCAGTTCTTC.

The chain couples TRBV7-3 to TRBJ2-7; no clear D. Trimming shortened V by 2 bases and J by 2 bases, and 7 bases separated the two germline ends. Germline-derived CDR1 and CDR2 are SGHTA and FQGTGA. The CDR3 covers 13 residues. CDR3 nucleotide sequence: TGTGCCAGCAGCTTATTCCCTGCCTACGAGCAGTACTTC. Translating it yields CASSLFPAYEQYF.

The rearrangement joins TRBV7-9 to TRBJ2-1, with D unclear. This CDR3 contains 15 residues. The ends were cut back, 5 bases at V and 0 bases at J, with 11 bases in the middle. CDR1 is SEHNR and CDR2 is FQNEAQ in the germline V gene (reference sequence). The CDR3 region is CASSPDIFSYNEQFF. The CDR3 DNA follows: TGTGCCAGCAGCCCCGACATTTTCTCCTACAATGAGCAGTTCTTC.

The chain is built from TRBV25-1 and TRBJ2-5, with D unresolved. This CDR3 is 14 amino acids long. The germline V and J ends were trimmed by 6 bases and 0 bases, with 11 bases remaining between them. Germline V gives CDR1 MGHDK, CDR2 SYGVNS. CDR3 protein: CASSHRVHQETQYF. For the CDR3, the DNA is TGTGCCAGCAGCCACAGAGTGCACCAAGAGACCCAGTACTTC.

The rearrangement joins TRBV27 to TRBJ1-4, with D tentatively TRBD1 (6 bases). The V end lost 2 bases, the J end lost 6 bases, and 16 bases lay between the germline ends. The germline V gene encodes CDR1 MNHEY and CDR2 SMNVEV (reference sequence). The CDR3 sequence is 16 residues long. The CDR3 here is CASSLAYRAWDEKLFF. The CDR3 DNA reads as TGTGCCAGCAGTTTAGCCTACAGGGCTTGGGATGAAAAACTGTTTTTT.

This chain links TRBV4-2 with TRBJ1-5; D call uncertain. The germline V gene has CDR1 LGHNA and CDR2 YNFKEQ. Trimming took off 0 bases at V and 7 bases at J, with 13 bases between the two ends. The CDR3 totals 15 residues. The CDR3, as DNA: TGTGCCAGCAGCCAAGAAAACGGAGGTCAGCAGCCCCAGCATTTT. It codes for CASSQENGGQQPQHF.

The chain employs TRBV7-3 and TRBJ1-1, with D tentatively TRBD1 (5 bases). Germline assignment: CDR1 SGHTA and CDR2 FQGTGA. The CDR3 runs 13 residues. Trimming shortened V by 0 bases and J by 6 bases, and 8 bases separated the two germline ends. CDR3 amino acids: CASSLTPGAEAFF. CDR3 in DNA: TGTGCCAGCAGCTTAACCCCGGGGGCTGAAGCTTTCTTT. The full variable domain, its missing parts supplied by reference TRBV7-3 and TRBJ1-1, is GAGVSQTPSNKVTEKGKYVELRCDPISGHTALYWYRQSLGQGPEFLIYFQGTGAADDSGLPNDRFFAVRPEGSVSTLKIQRTERGDSAVYLCASSLTPGAEAFFGQGTRLTVV.

This rearrangement joins TRBV4-1 to TRBJ1-5, with D hard to call. The CDR3 totals 13 residues. The V and J ends lost 3 bases and 4 bases respectively, with 7 bases between them. Germline V gene sequence: CDR1 MGHRA, CDR2 YSYEKL. The CDR3 DNA follows: TGCGCCAGCAGCCATAATCCGAATCAGCCCCAGCATTTT. Its protein product is CASSHNPNQPQHF.

The chain has TRBV6-6 and TRBJ2-3, with 7 bases identical to TRBD2. This CDR3 spans 14 amino acids. V was pared by 7 bases and J by 0 bases, with 4 bases of the junction left unmatched. Germline V gene sequence: CDR1 MNHNY, CDR2 SVGAGI (reference sequence). The CDR3 DNA reads as TGTGCCAGCATCACCGGGGGGAGCACAGATACGCAGTATTTT. This sequence encodes CASITGGSTDTQYF.

This chain links TRBV4-2 with TRBJ1-5; D gene unclear. In germline, CDR1 is LGHNA, CDR2 YNFKEQ. The CDR3 spans 13 residues. V gave up 1 base and J gave up 7 bases, with 8 bases separating them. In DNA form, the CDR3 reads TGTGCCAGCAGCCAAGCGATCGAGCAGCCCCAGCATTTT. It is translated as CASSQAIEQPQHF.

J is TRBJ2-7 and V is TRBV5-1; 11 positions agree with TRBD1. V was pared by 1 base and J by 4 bases, with 4 bases of the junction left unmatched. The CDR3 covers 15 residues. CDR1 SGHRS and CDR2 YFSETQ come from the germline V gene. CDR3 residues: CASSLMGQGGYEQYF. In nucleotides, the CDR3 is TGCGCCAGCAGCTTGATGGGACAGGGGGGATACGAGCAGTACTTC.

The chain has TRBV19 and TRBJ1-3; D is unresolved. Trimming cost V 3 bases and J 0 bases, with 6 bases left between them. The length of the CDR3 is 14 residues. Germline CDR1 and CDR2: LNHDA and SQIVND (reference sequence). CDR3 DNA: TGTGCCAGTAGTATGGGGAGCTCTGGAAACACCATATATTTT. It encodes CASSMGSSGNTIYF.